This T cell receptor (beta chain) is from a study of T cell repertoires in cytomegalovirus infection. Study overall: Signatures in public TCR beta sequences pointed to both CMV infection and matching HLA type.

TCRdb recomputed calls from the reads with MiXCR, one row per CDR3 protein. The table includes approximately 200,000 distinct CDR3 sequences, under 25% detected once. Study-level findings and limits: Clonotype analysis showed dominance of the ex vivo response by HLA-C-restricted CMV-specific TCR beta clonotypes. People with CMV and the relevant HLA were identified by cumulative public TCR beta family frequency.

With respect to this clonotype: What it recognizes is unknown.

Trimming left V 0 bases short and J 16 bases short, with 16 bases between. Germline V gene lookup returns CDR1 PRHDT and CDR2 FYEKMQ (reference sequence). The CDR3 contains 13 residues. The clonotype comes from a human donor in good health (CMV status not recorded). Some clones in this sample may be carry-over from other donors' samples. The sample consisted of CD8+ T cells from PBMCs. The V call is TRBV13, the J call TRBJ2-1; D is possibly TRBD2 (5 bases). The CDR3 sequence is CASSLGLDRGCFF. CDR3 nucleotide sequence: TGTGCCAGCAGCTTAGGCCTCGACCGCGGGTGCTTCTTC.